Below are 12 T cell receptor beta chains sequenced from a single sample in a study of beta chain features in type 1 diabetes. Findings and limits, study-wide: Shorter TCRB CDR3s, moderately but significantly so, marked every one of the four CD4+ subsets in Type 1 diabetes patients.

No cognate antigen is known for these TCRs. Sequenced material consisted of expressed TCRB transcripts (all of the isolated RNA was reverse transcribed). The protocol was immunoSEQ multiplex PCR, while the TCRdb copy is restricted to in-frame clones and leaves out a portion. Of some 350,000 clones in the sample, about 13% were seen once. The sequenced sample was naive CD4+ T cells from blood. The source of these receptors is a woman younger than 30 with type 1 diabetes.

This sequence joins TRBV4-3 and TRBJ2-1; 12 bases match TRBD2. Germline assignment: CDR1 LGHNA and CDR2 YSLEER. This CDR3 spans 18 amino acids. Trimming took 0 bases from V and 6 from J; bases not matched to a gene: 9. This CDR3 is CASSQDPPGLAGLNEQFF. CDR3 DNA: TGCGCCAGCAGCCAAGATCCGCCGGGACTAGCGGGTCTCAATGAGCAGTTCTTC.

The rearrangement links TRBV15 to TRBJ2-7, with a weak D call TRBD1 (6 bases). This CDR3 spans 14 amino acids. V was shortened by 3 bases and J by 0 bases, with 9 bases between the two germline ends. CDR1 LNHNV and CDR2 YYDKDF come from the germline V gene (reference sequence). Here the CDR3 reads CATSRQGSSYEQYF. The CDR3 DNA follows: TGTGCCACCAGCAGGCAGGGGAGCTCCTACGAGCAGTACTTC.

This CDR3 is CASRKGAQETQYF. The CDR3 bases are TGTGCCAGCAGGAAGGGGGCCCAAGAGACCCAGTACTTC. The chain has TRBV7-9 and TRBJ2-5; TRBD1 matches at 7 bases. Germline V gene sequence: CDR1 SEHNR, CDR2 FQNEAQ (reference sequence). CDR3 length: 13 residues. V lost 6 bases to trimming and J lost 1 base; unmatched junction nucleotides: 2.

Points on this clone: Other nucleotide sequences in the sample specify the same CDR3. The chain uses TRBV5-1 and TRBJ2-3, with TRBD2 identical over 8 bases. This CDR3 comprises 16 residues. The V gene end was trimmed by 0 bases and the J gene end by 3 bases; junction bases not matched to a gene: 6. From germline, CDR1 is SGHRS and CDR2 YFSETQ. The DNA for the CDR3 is TGCGCCAGCAGCTTGGCCCCAAGCGGGAGTACAGATACGCAGTATTTT. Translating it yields CASSLAPSGSTDTQYF.

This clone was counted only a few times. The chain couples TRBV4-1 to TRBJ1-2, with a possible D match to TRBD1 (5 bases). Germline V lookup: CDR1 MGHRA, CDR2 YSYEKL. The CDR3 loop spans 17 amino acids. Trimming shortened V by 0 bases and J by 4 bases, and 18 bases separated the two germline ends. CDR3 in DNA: TGCGCCAGCAGCCAAGACCGGACGGAAACAGGATTCTATGGCTACACCTTC. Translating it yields CASSQDRTETGFYGYTF.

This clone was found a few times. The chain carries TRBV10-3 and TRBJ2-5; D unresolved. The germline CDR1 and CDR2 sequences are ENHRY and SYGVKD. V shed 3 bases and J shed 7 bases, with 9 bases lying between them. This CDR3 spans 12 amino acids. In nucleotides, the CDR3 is TGTGCCATCAGTGACAGTTATGGGACCCAGTACTTC. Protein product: CAISDSYGTQYF.

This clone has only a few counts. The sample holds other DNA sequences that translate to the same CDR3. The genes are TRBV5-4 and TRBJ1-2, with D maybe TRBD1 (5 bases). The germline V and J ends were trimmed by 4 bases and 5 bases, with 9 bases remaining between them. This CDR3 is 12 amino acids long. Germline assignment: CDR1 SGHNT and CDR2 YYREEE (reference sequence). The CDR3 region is CASSLDSYGYTF. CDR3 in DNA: TGTGCCAGCAGCCTAGACAGTTATGGCTACACCTTC.

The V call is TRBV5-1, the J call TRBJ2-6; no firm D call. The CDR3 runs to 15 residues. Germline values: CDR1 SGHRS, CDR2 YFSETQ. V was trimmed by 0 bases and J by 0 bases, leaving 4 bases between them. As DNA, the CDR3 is TGCGCCAGCAGCTTGGACGGCTCTGGGGCCAACGTCCTGACTTTC. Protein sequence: CASSLDGSGANVLTF. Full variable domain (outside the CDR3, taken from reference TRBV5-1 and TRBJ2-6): KAGVTQTPRYLIKTRGQQVTLSCSPISGHRSVSWYQQTPGQGLQFLFEYFSETQRNKGNFPGRFSGRQFSNSRSEMNVSTLELGDSALYLCASSLDGSGANVLTFGAGSRLTVL.

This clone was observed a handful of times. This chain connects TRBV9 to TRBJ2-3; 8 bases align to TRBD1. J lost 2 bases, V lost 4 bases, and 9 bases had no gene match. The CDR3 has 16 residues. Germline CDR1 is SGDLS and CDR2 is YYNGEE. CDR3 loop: CASSPRDRITTDTQYF. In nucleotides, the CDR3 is TGTGCCAGCAGCCCCCGGGACAGGATAACCACAGATACGCAGTATTTT.

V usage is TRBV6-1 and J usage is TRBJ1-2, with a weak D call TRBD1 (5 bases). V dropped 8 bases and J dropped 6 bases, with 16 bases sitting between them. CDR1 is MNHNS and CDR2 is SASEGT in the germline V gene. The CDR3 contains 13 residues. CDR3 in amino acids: CASRARVFDGYTF. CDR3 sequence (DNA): TGTGCCAGCCGAGCCAGGGTATTCGATGGCTACACCTTC.

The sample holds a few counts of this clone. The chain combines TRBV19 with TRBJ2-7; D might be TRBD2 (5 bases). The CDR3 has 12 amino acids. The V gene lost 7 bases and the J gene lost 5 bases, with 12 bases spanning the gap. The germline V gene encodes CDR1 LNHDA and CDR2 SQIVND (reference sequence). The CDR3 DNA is TGTGCCAGTACCTCCTCCGGGAACGAGCAGTACTTC. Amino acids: CASTSSGNEQYF.

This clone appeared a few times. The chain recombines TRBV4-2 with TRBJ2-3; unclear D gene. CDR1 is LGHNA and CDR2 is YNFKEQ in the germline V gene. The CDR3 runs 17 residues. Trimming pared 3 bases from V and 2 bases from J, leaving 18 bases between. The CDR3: CASSHPPVGFFTDTQYF. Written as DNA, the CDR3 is TGTGCCAGCAGCCATCCCCCGGTGGGCTTCTTCACAGATACGCAGTATTTT.